The clone carrying this T cell receptor beta chain was observed many times. The data derive from a study of regulatory T cells in long-lasting Graves disease. Time point of the sample: newly diagnosed GD, antithyroid drugs for less than 3 months. The TCR library was prepared using RNA isolated from PBMCs. With V trimmed by 1 base and J by 1 base, 10 bases remained unmatched. CDR1 and CDR2 (germline): SGHVS, FQNEAQ. CDR3 length: 18 residues. The TCR beta library used iRepertoire HTBI primers with Arm-PCR amplification of CDR3. One entry per CDR3 protein results from TCRdb running MiXCR on the multiplex PCR reads. The sample yields over 500,000 distinct CDR3 sequences, around 15% seen once. This sample was shared with a second study, whose subject was T cells in Graves' hyperthyroidism and ophthalmopathy.

This sequence joins TRBV7-8 and TRBJ2-7; 10 bases map to TRBD2. This specimen consisted of peripheral blood mononuclear cells (PBMCs), obtained at new diagnosis, from a patient treated with antithyroid drugs. The TCR originated in a man aged 18 to 30 with Graves disease. This CDR3 reads CASSLGPLPLAGSYEQYF. DNA for the CDR3: TGTGCCAGCAGCTTAGGCCCCCTTCCACTAGCGGGGTCCTACGAGCAGTACTTC.